This TCR beta chain was recorded in a study of graft-versus-host responses after intestinal transplantation. Across the whole study: Recipients had multivisceral, liver-intestinal, or isolated intestinal transplants. All recipients got anti-thymocyte globulin induction, then tacrolimus and steroids for 3 to 4 years.

Germline CDR1 SGHTA, CDR2 FQGNSA. This CDR3 region has 14 residues. The V end was cut by 2 bases, the J end by 3 bases, with 8 bases between. The authors processed graft tissue to release intraepithelial and lamina propria lymphocytes. Libraries were prepared by immunoSEQ multiplex PCR; TCRdb keeps only in-frame clonotypes and omits some of them. The table lists thousands of clones, under 70% of them singletons. This clone turned up a few times. The sample was ileum tissue, taken 50 to 55 days after transplant. The clonotype was recovered from a human patient who received an intestinal transplant, so some T cells may come from the graft donor. The chain uses TRBV7-2 and TRBJ2-1, with a possible D match to TRBD2 (5 bases). CDR3: CASSLRDFYNEQFF. In DNA form, the CDR3 reads TGTGCCAGCAGCTTACGGGATTTCTACAATGAGCAGTTCTTC.